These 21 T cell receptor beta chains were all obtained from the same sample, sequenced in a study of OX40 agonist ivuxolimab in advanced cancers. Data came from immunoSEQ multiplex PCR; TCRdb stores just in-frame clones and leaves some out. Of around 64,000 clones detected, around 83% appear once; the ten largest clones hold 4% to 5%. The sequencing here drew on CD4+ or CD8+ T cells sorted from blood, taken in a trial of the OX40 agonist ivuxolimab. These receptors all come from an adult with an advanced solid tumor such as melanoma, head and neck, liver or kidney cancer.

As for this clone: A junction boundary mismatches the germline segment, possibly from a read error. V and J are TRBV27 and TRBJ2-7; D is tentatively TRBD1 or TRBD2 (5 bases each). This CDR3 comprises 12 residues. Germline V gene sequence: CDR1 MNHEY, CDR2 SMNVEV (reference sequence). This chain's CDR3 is CVSWDGYYEQYF. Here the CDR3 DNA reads TGTGTCAGCTGGGACGGATACTACGAGCAGTACTTC.

In DNA form, the CDR3 reads TGCGCCAGCAGCTTGGTCGTAGATACGCAGTATTTT. Encoded protein: CASSLVVDTQYF. The chain recombines TRBV5-1 with TRBJ2-3; no clear D gene. This CDR3 has 12 amino acids. Trimming took off 0 bases at V and 5 bases at J, with 4 bases between the two ends. Germline lookup yields CDR1 SGHRS and CDR2 YFSETQ.

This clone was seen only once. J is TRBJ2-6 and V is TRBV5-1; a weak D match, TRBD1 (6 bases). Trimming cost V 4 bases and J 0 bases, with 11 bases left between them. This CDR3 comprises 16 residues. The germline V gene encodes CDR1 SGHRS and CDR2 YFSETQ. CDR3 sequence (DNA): TGCGCCAGCAGCGCGAGGGGGAGCTCTGGGGCCAACGTCCTGACTTTC. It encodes CASSARGSSGANVLTF.

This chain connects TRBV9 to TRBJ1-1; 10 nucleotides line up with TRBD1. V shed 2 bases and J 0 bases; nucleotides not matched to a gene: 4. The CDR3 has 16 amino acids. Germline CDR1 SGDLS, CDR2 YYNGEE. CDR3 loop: CASSVGTGVMNTEAFF. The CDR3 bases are TGTGCCAGCAGCGTCGGGACAGGGGTCATGAACACTGAAGCTTTCTTT.

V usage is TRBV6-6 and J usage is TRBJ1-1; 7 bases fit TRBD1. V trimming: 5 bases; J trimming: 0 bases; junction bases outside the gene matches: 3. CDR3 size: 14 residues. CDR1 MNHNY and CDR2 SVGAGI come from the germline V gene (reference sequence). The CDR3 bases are TGTGCCAGCAGTCGGGACAGTCTGAACACTGAAGCTTTCTTT. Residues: CASSRDSLNTEAFF.

The CDR3 DNA reads TGTGCCAGCAGTGACAGCGGCGGGAAGGAGACCCAGTACTTC. Residues: CASSDSGGKETQYF. This rearrangement joins TRBV2 to TRBJ2-5; the D gene is possibly TRBD2 (6 bases). This CDR3 is 14 amino acids long. The germline CDR1 and CDR2 sequences are SNHLY and FYNNEI. Trimming took off 3 bases at V and 5 bases at J, with 13 bases between the two ends.

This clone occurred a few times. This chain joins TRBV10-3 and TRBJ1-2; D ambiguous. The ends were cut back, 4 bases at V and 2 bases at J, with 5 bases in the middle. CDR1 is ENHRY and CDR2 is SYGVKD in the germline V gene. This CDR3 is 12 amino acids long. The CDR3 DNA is TGTGCCATCAGTGCAGAGAACTATGGCTACACCTTC. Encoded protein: CAISAENYGYTF.

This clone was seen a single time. CDR3 region: CASSQQGPEAFF. CDR3 in DNA: TGCGCCAGCAGCCAACAGGGCCCTGAAGCTTTCTTT. The chain recombines TRBV4-1 with TRBJ1-1; D is perhaps TRBD1 (5 bases). The CDR3 is made up of 12 amino acids. V gave up 2 bases and J gave up 6 bases, with 7 bases separating them. In germline, CDR1 is MGHRA, CDR2 YSYEKL.

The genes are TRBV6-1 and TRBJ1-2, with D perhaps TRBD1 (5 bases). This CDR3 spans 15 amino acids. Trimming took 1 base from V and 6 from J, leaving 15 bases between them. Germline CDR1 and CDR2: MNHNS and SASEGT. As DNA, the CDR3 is TGTGCCAGCAGTGAAGTTACAGGTGGACAACATGGCTACACCTTC. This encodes CASSEVTGGQHGYTF.

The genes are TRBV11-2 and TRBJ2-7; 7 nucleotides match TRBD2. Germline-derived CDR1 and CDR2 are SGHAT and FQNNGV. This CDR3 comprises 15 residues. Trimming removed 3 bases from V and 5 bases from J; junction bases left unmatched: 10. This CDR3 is CASSFIGDYEDEQYF. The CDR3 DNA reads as TGTGCCAGCAGCTTTATAGGGGACTACGAGGACGAGCAGTACTTC.

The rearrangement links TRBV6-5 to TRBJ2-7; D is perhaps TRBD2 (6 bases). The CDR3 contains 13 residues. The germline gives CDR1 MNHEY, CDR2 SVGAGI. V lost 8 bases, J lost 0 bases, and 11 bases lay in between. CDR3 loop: CASRAGSSYEQYF. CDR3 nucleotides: TGTGCCAGCCGTGCGGGGAGCTCCTACGAGCAGTACTTC.

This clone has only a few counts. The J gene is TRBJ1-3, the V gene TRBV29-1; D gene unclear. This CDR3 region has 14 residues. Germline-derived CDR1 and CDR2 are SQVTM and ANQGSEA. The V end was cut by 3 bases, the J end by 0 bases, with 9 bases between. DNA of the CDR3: TGCAGCGTTGAGCTCACGTACTCTGGAAACACCATATATTTT. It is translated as CSVELTYSGNTIYF.

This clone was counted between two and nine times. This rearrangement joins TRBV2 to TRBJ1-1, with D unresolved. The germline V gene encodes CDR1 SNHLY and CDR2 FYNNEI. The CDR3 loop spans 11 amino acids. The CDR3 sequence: CASGWYTEAFF. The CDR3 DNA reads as TGTGCTAGCGGGTGGTACACTGAAGCTTTCTTT.

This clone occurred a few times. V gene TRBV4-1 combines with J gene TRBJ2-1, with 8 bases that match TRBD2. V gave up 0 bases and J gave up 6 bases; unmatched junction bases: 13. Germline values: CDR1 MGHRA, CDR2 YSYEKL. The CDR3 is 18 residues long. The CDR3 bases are TGCGCCAGCAGCCAAGACCCGACCGGGACTAGGGACTTCAATGAGCAGTTCTTC. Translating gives CASSQDPTGTRDFNEQFF.

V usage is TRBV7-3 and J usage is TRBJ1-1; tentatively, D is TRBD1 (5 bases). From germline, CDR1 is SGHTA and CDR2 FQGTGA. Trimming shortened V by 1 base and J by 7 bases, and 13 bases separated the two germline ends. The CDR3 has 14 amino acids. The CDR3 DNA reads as TGTGCCAGCAGCTTAAACCCCCGGGACGGTGAAGCTTTCTTT. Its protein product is CASSLNPRDGEAFF.

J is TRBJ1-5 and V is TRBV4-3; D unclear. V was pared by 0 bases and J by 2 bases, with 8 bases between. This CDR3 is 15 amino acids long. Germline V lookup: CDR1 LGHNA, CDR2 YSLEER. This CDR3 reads CASSQDWAGNQPQHF. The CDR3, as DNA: TGCGCCAGCAGCCAAGATTGGGCCGGCAATCAGCCCCAGCATTTT.

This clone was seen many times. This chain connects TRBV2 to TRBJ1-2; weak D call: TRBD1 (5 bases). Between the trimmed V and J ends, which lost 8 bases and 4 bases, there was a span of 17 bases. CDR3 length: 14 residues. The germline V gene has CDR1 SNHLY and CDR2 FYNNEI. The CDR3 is CASGGDPGTYGYTF. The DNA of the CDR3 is TGTGCCAGCGGGGGGGACCCTGGGACCTATGGCTACACCTTC. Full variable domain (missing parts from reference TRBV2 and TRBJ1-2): EPEVTQTPSHQVTQMGQEVILRCVPISNHLYFYWYRQILGQKVEFLVSFYNNEISEKSEIFDDQFSVERPDGSNFTLKIRSTKLEDSAMYFCASGGDPGTYGYTFGSGTRLTVV.

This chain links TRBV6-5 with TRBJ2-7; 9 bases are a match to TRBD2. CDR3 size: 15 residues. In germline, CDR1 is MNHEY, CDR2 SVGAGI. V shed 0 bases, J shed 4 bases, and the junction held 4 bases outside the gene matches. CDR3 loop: CASSYSLAGVYEQYF. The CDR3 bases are TGTGCCAGCAGTTACTCGTTAGCGGGAGTTTACGAGCAGTACTTC.

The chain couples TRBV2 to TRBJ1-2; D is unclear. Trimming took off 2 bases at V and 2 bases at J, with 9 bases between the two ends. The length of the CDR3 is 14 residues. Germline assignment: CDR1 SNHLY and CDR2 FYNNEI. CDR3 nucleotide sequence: TGTGCCAGCAGTGAACGAACGAGGAACTATGGCTACACCTTC. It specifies CASSERTRNYGYTF.

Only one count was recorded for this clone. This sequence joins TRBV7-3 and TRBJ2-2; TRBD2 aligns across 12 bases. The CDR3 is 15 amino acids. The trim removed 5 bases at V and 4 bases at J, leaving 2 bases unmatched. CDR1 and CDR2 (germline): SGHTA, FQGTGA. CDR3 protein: CASSPTSGSTGELFF. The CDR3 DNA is TGTGCCAGCAGCCCGACTAGCGGGAGCACCGGGGAGCTGTTTTTT.

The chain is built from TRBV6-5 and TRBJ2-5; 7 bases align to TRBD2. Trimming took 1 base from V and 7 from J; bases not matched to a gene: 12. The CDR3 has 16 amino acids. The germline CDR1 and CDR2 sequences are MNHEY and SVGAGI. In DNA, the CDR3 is TGTGCCAGCAGTTACTTACTCGGCGGGGGATTAGCGACCCAGTACTTC. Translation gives CASSYLLGGGLATQYF.